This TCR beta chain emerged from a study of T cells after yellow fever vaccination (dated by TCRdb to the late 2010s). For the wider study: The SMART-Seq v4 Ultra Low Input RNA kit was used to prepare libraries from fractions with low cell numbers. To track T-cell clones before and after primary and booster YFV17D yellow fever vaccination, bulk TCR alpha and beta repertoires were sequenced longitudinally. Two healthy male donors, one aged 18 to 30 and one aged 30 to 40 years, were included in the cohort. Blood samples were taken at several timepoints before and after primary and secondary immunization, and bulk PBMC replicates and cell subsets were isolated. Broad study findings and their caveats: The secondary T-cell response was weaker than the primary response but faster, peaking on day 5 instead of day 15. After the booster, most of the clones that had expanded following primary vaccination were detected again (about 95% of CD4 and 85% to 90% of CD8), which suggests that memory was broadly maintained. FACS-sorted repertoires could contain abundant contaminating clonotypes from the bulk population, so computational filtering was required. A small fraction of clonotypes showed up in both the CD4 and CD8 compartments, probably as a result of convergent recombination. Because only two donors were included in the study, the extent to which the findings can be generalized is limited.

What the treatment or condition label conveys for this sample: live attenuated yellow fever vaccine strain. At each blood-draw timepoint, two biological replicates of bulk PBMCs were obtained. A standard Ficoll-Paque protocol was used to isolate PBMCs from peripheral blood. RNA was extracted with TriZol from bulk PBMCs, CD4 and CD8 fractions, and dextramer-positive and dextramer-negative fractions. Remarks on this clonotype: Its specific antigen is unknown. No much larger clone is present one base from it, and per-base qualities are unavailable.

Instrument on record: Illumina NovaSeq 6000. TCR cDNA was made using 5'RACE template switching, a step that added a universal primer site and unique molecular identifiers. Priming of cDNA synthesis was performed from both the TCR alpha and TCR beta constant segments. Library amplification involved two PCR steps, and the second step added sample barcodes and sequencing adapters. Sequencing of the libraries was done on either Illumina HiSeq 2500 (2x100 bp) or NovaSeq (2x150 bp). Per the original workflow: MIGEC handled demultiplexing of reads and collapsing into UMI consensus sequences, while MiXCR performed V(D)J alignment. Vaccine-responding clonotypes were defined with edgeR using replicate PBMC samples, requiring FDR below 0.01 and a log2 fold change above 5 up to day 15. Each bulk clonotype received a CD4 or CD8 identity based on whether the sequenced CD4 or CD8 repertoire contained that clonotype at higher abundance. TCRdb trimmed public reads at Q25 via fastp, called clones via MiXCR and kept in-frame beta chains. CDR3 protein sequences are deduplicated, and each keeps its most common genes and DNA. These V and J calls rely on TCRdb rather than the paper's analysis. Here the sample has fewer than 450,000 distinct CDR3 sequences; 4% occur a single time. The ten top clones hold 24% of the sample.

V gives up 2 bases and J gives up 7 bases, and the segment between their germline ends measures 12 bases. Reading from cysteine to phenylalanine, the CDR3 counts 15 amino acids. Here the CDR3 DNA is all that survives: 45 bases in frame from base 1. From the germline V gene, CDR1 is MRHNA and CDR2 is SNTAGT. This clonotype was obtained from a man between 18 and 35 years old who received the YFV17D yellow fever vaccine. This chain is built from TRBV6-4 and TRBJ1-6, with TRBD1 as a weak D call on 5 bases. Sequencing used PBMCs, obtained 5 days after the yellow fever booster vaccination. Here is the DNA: TGTGCCAGCAGTGACATCCACGGGGGGAATTCACCCCTCCACTTT. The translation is CASSDIHGGNSPLHF.